Below are 20 T cell receptor beta chains sequenced from a single sample in a study of blood T cells in healthy people across ages. Then a second PCR, running about 7 to 11 cycles, was carried out with a sample-barcoded 5' primer and a J-beta primer mix. TCRdb itself ran the 5' RACE reads through MiXCR, one entry per CDR3 protein. The sample lists about 800,000 distinct CDR3 sequences, 20% to 30% occurring once. This sample was also put to use in a study of T cells of mothers and their children.

The material sequenced was blood. The receptors were gathered from a boy aged 5-17 years in good health.

The genes are TRBV12-3 or TRBV12-4 and TRBJ2-7, with D unclear. V lost 2 bases, J lost 0 bases, and 5 bases lay in between. CDR3 size: 13 residues. The CDR3 protein is CASSLHNSYEQYF. The CDR3 DNA sequence: TGTGCCAGCAGTTTACATAACTCCTACGAGCAGTACTTC.

In this sample, this clonotype turned up a few times. V usage is TRBV20-1 and J usage is TRBJ2-5; D remains ambiguous. Between the trimmed V and J ends, which lost 6 bases and 6 bases, there was a span of 11 bases. CDR1 is DFQATT, CDR2 SNEGSKA, per germline (reference sequence). This CDR3 is built from 11 residues. CDR3 protein: CSAPRVQTQYF. The CDR3, as DNA: TGCAGTGCCCCACGGGTCCAGACCCAGTACTTC.

This clonotype was counted between two and nine times. V usage is TRBV27 and J usage is TRBJ2-7, with D possibly TRBD1 on 6 matching bases. The germline CDR1 and CDR2 sequences are MNHEY and SMNVEV (reference sequence). Deletions cut 5 bases from V and 6 bases from J, with 14 bases between. This CDR3 is built from 13 residues. The CDR3 is CASSPQPGVEQYF. CDR3 in DNA: TGTGCCAGCAGTCCCCAACCAGGGGTCGAGCAGTACTTC.

The rearrangement uses TRBV7-2 and TRBJ2-5; 9 bases align to TRBD1. Germline V gene data show CDR1 as SGHTA and CDR2 as FQGNSA. CDR3 size: 18 residues. V lost 4 bases, J lost 4 bases, and 16 bases stayed unmatched. The CDR3 spells CASSSTRDRGIKRETQYF. As DNA, the CDR3 is TGTGCCAGCAGCTCGACCCGAGACAGGGGGATTAAACGAGAGACCCAGTACTTC.

This sequence joins TRBV7-2 and TRBJ2-1, with D tentatively TRBD2 (6 bases). With 8 bases removed from V and 3 bases from J, the gap between germline ends came to 14 bases. The length of the CDR3 is 14 residues. CDR1 is SGHTA, CDR2 FQGNSA, per germline. The CDR3, as DNA: TGTGCCAGCGGACTGGCGGGGATCTACAATGAGCAGTTCTTC. It translates to CASGLAGIYNEQFF.

At least ten counts were recorded for this clonotype. This rearrangement joins TRBV6-2 or TRBV6-3 to TRBJ1-2; D call uncertain. Trimming removed 0 bases at V and 5 bases at J, with 1 base between. This CDR3 is 11 amino acids long. Germline V CDR1 and CDR2: MNHEY, SVGEGT. CDR3 sequence: CASSYSYGYTF. CDR3 nucleotides: TGTGCCAGCAGTTACTCGTATGGCTACACCTTC.

This chain connects TRBV12-3 or TRBV12-4 to TRBJ1-3; D might be TRBD1 (5 bases). The CDR3 runs 16 residues. Trimming took off 3 bases at V and 4 bases at J, with 16 bases between the two ends. The CDR3: CASSFSQEMQGNTIYF. The CDR3 DNA reads as TGTGCCAGCAGTTTTTCACAGGAGATGCAGGGAAACACCATATATTTT.

This rearrangement joins TRBV7-2 to TRBJ1-1; D remains ambiguous. CDR3 size: 14 residues. Germline lookup yields CDR1 SGHTA and CDR2 FQGNSA. Trimming stripped 6 bases from V and 4 bases from J, with 15 bases between. This CDR3 reads CASRPGGGFTEAFF. CDR3 coding DNA: TGTGCCAGCAGACCCGGCGGAGGATTCACTGAAGCTTTCTTT.

A few counts support this clonotype. The rearrangement uses TRBV6-1 and TRBJ2-3, with D unclear. The germline gives CDR1 MNHNS, CDR2 SASEGT. The CDR3 loop spans 15 amino acids. V was clipped by 3 bases and J by 4 bases, with 14 bases between them. Here the CDR3 DNA reads TGTGCCAGCAGTGATCTAGAGTTGATGCCAGATACGCAGTATTTT. Protein sequence: CASSDLELMPDTQYF.

This chain uses TRBV11-2 with TRBJ2-3; either TRBD1 or TRBD2 may fit D (6 bases each). Trimming removed 8 bases from V and 2 bases from J, with 8 bases in between. Germline lookup yields CDR1 SGHAT and CDR2 FQNNGV. This CDR3 region has 12 residues. The DNA of the CDR3 is TGTGCCAGCGGGGGGCCCACAGATACGCAGTATTTT. This codes for CASGGPTDTQYF.

The chain carries TRBV12-3 or TRBV12-4 and TRBJ2-5; the D gene is possibly TRBD1 (7 bases). This CDR3 spans 14 amino acids. The V and J ends lost 7 bases and 1 base respectively, with 13 bases between them. The CDR3 region is CASTGGGLQETQYF. CDR3 coding DNA: TGTGCCAGCACCGGAGGGGGCCTCCAAGAGACCCAGTACTTC.

A few counts support this clonotype. The V and J genes are TRBV12-3 or TRBV12-4 and TRBJ2-1; 7 bases map to TRBD2. Trimming removed 6 bases from V and 8 bases from J; junction bases left unmatched: 10. This CDR3 is built from 14 residues. The CDR3 DNA follows: TGTGCCAGCAGCCTCGGACTAGAAGGAGATGAGCAGTTCTTC. Residues: CASSLGLEGDEQFF.

This clonotype is a singleton in its sample. V usage is TRBV5-1 and J usage is TRBJ2-3; D gene ambiguous. This CDR3 contains 16 residues. In germline, CDR1 is SGHRS, CDR2 YFSETQ. With 1 base removed from V and 3 bases from J, the gap between germline ends came to 15 bases. The CDR3 loop is CASSLILDPYTDTQYF. The CDR3 coding sequence is TGCGCCAGCAGCTTGATTTTAGACCCATATACAGATACGCAGTATTTT. The full variable domain, rest sourced from reference TRBV5-1 and TRBJ2-3, is KAGVTQTPRYLIKTRGQQVTLSCSPISGHRSVSWYQQTPGQGLQFLFEYFSETQRNKGNFPGRFSGRQFSNSRSEMNVSTLELGDSALYLCASSLILDPYTDTQYFGPGTRLTVL.

This clonotype occurred a few times. V usage is TRBV5-5 and J usage is TRBJ2-2; D possibly uses TRBD1 or TRBD2 (6 bases each). Between the trimmed V and J ends, which lost 4 bases and 6 bases, there was a span of 25 bases. The V gene's germline CDR1 is SGHKS and CDR2 YYEKEE (reference sequence). The CDR3 has 18 residues. For the CDR3, the DNA is TGTGCCAGCAGCCCAGGAGGGGGTCAGGGGATTATCGCCGGGGAGCTGTTTTTT. This codes for CASSPGGGQGIIAGELFF.

This chain connects TRBV3-1 to TRBJ2-2; 8 bases map to TRBD1. The CDR3 consists of 16 residues. V lost 4 bases, J lost 0 bases, and 4 bases stayed unmatched. Germline CDR1 is LGHDT and CDR2 is YNNKEL (reference sequence). The CDR3 nucleotides read TGTGCCAGCAGCCCTTGGACAGGGACGAACACCGGGGAGCTGTTTTTT. This codes for CASSPWTGTNTGELFF.

This clonotype showed up just a few times. The V call is TRBV28, the J call TRBJ1-1, with D possibly being TRBD1 (5 bases). This CDR3 is built from 11 residues. The germline CDR1 and CDR2 sequences are MDHEN and SYDVKM. Trimming pared 3 bases from V and 11 bases from J, leaving 10 bases between. The CDR3 region has the DNA TGTGCCAGCAGTTTTGACAGCATGGCTTTCTTT. Its translation is CASSFDSMAFF.

The genes are TRBV2 and TRBJ1-2, with D tentatively TRBD1 (5 bases). The germline gives CDR1 SNHLY, CDR2 FYNNEI. V was trimmed by 9 bases and J by 0 bases, leaving 11 bases between them. The length of the CDR3 is 13 residues. The chain's CDR3 is CARLQGANYGYTF. The CDR3 nucleotides read TGTGCCAGACTTCAGGGAGCTAACTATGGCTACACCTTC.

This clonotype was observed a few times. V usage is TRBV29-1 and J usage is TRBJ2-5; a possible D gene is TRBD2 (7 bases). The CDR3 spans 12 residues. CDR1 is SQVTM, CDR2 ANQGSEA, per germline. Trimming cost V 7 bases and J 4 bases, with 13 bases left between them. CDR3 sequence: CSGEGGRETQYF. In DNA form, the CDR3 reads TGCAGCGGGGAGGGGGGCCGAGAGACCCAGTACTTC.

This clonotype was seen only a few times. As DNA, the CDR3 is TGTGCCAGCAGACCTAACAGGGCGGGCAATGAAAAACTGTTTTTT. Translation: CASRPNRAGNEKLFF. J is TRBJ1-4 and V is TRBV6-5; D is possibly TRBD1 (6 bases). Trimming took off 6 bases at V and 5 bases at J, with 16 bases between the two ends. CDR1 is MNHEY, CDR2 SVGAGI, per germline. This CDR3 has 15 amino acids.

This clonotype was observed a few times. The chain uses TRBV6-2 or TRBV6-3 and TRBJ2-6; 8 nucleotides match TRBD1. Looked up from germline, CDR1 is MNHEY and CDR2 is SVGEGT. After removal of 5 bases from V and 0 bases from J, the junction contained 9 bases not matched to a gene. The CDR3 consists of 18 residues. The CDR3 DNA reads as TGTGCCAGCAGTAAAAGACAGGGGAGTTTCTCTGGGGCCAACGTCCTGACTTTC. Its protein product is CASSKRQGSFSGANVLTF.